This TCR beta chain stems from a study of OX40 agonist ivuxolimab in advanced cancers. Overall study context: Ivuxolimab, which is an agonistic anti-OX40 (CD134) antibody, was administered to the patients.

A word on this clone: Its antigen is not known.

Sampling times: baseline, cycle 4 day 1, cycle 7 day 1. General study results and limits: Averaging showed that CD8+ T cells had more expanded clones than CD4+ did.

Data came from immunoSEQ multiplex PCR; TCRdb stores just in-frame clones and leaves some out. The profile covers 70,000 to 75,000 clones, with roughly 82% appearing a single time and around 5% taken by the ten largest. The TCR was taken from an adult with an advanced solid tumor such as melanoma, head and neck, liver or kidney cancer. Here the sequenced sample was CD4+ or CD8+ T cells sorted from blood, taken in a trial of the OX40 agonist ivuxolimab.

The CDR3 sequence is CATSRDKDMAEQYF. DNA for the CDR3: TGTGCCACCAGCAGAGACAAGGACATGGCTGAGCAGTACTTC. The chain recombines TRBV15 with TRBJ2-7; D might be TRBD1 (5 bases). CDR3 length: 14 amino acids. Germline CDR1 LNHNV, CDR2 YYDKDF (reference sequence). V was pared by 0 bases and J by 7 bases, with 13 bases between.